This TCR beta chain was profiled in a study of shared clonotypes between healthy human individuals. Background on the study: Used for every donor were three CD4 naive, three CD4 memory, two CD8 naive and one CD8 memory plate. Findings and caveats of the study: It was anticipated that sequencing depth would influence how many clonotypes donors shared.

Each subset's genomic DNA was shared equally among a number of immunoSEQ plates. Clones were sequenced by immunoSEQ multiplex PCR, and TCRdb holds only the in-frame ones, with some missing. The sample includes approximately 980,000 clones, approximately 80% seen only once; the top ten take about 1.5%. The germline gives CDR1 SGHVS, CDR2 FQNEAQ. This CDR3 is 13 amino acids long. V was trimmed by 0 bases and J by 6 bases, leaving 9 bases between them. By sample fraction, this clone is medium-sized (0.01 to 0.1%). The antigen is unknown. The chain employs TRBV7-8 and TRBJ2-7, with D possibly being TRBD1 or TRBD2 (6 bases each). Material: memory CD4+ T cells sorted from blood. Subset meaning: CD45RA-negative fraction. The sequence derives from a man between 18 and 35 years old in good health. CDR3 amino acids: CASSLAGGREQYF. Here the CDR3 DNA reads TGTGCCAGCAGCTTAGCTGGGGGGCGCGAGCAGTACTTC.